This TCR beta chain appears in the sequencing data of a study of vaccination effects on CD4 cells after COVID-19. Clones were sequenced by immunoSEQ multiplex PCR, and TCRdb holds only the in-frame ones, with some missing. The sample gives tens of thousands of clones, about 78% of which show up once; about 4.5% is in the top ten. Regarding this clone: Antigen specificity is unknown.

The CDR3 runs 14 residues. V gave up 3 bases and J gave up 2 bases, with 10 bases separating them. CDR1 and CDR2 (germline): MNHEY, SMNVEV (reference sequence). Study-level points and caveats: The study found marked clonal contraction of infection- and vaccine-induced clones late after vaccination.

Subsequent to 10 days of culture, CD4+ T cells were isolated. Each participant was administered two doses of either the BNT162b2 or the mRNA-1273 vaccine. Vaccine recipients had no previous SARS-CoV-2 infection; their nucleocapsid antibodies were negative. Sequenced here: CD4+ T cells from PBMCs cultured without peptide, sampled after COVID-19 vaccination. The chain is built from TRBV27 and TRBJ1-1, with D possibly TRBD1 on 6 matching bases. The sequence was obtained from a human donor who received a COVID-19 vaccine. The CDR3 region has the DNA TGTGCCAGCAGTTTGCGCAGGGGTAACACTGAAGCTTTCTTT. Translated: CASSLRRGNTEAFF.